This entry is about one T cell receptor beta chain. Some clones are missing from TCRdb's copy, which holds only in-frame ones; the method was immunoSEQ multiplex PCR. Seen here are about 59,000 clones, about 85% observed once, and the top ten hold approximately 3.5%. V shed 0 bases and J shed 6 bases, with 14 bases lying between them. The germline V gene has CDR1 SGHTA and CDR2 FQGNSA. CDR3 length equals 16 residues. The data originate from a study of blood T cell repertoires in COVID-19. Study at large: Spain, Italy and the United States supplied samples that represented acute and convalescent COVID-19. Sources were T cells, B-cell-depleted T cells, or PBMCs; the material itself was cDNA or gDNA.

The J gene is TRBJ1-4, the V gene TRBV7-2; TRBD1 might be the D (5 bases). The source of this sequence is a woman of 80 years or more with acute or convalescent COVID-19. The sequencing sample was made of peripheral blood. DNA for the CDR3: TGTGCCAGCAGCTTAGCGCTCGGGGGGGGTTATGAAAAACTGTTTTTT. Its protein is CASSLALGGGYEKLFF.